The text below deals with one T cell receptor (beta chain). Antigen: not known. Per the germline V gene, CDR1 is GTSNPN and CDR2 is SVGIG (reference sequence). J gave up 0 bases and V 2 bases, and 3 bases lay outside the gene matches. The CDR3 consists of 15 residues. Authors of the study amplified TCR beta CDR3 regions from RNA transcripts. An initial round of RT-PCR targeting the TCR CDR3 relied on the HTBI primer set. TCRdb used MiXCR to reprocess the multiplex PCR reads, holding one entry per CDR3 protein. The sample yields around 700,000 distinct CDR3 sequences, 18% seen once. The data belong to a study of T cells in Graves' hyperthyroidism and ophthalmopathy. The study, taken as a whole, reports: From stable hyperthyroidism, ophthalmopathy was set apart by a 13 V-J model.

The sequence was obtained from a woman between 45 and 60 years old with Graves' hyperthyroidism that later progressed to Graves' ophthalmopathy. What was sequenced was blood. The chain employs TRBV30 and TRBJ1-5; 8 bases map to TRBD1. This chain's CDR3 is CAWSNDRGSNQPQHF. As DNA, the CDR3 is TGTGCCTGGAGTAACGACAGGGGTAGCAATCAGCCCCAGCATTTT.